The clone carrying this TCR beta chain was picked up one time. Its specificity is not known. The treatment was: approximately nine-day PBMC culture with coronavirus spike peptide pools or control peptides (ViraFEST assay). Antigen-specific T cells were expanded with peptide pools by ViraFEST, and TCRs were then sequenced. The sample comes from a study of vaccination and CD4 T cells after COVID-19. Study-level background: Researchers treated cells with overlapping spike peptides taken from SARS-CoV-2, HCoV-NL63, HCoV-OC43 and HCoV-229E. General study findings and limits: A median 86.3% of convalescent patients' SARS-CoV-2-reactive clones emerged only after vaccination.

Trimming at V came to 5 bases and at J to 4 bases, leaving 11 bases not matched to a gene. The CDR3 covers 16 residues. CDR1 and CDR2 (germline): SGHTA, FQGTGA. The Oncomine TCR Beta short-read assay was what sequenced the DNA obtained from cultured CD4+ T cells. After culture, CD4+ T cells served as the source for genomic DNA extraction. TCRdb reprocessed the PCR reads with MiXCR, giving one entry per CDR3 protein. Counted here are roughly 13,000 distinct CDR3 sequences, approximately 53% occurring once; the ten biggest clones make up roughly 27%. This receptor was taken from a human donor who had recovered from COVID-19. This chain links TRBV7-3 with TRBJ2-3, with 8 bases fitting TRBD2. The sequencing input was CD4+ T cells from blood, cultured in vitro. The DNA of the CDR3 is TGTGCCAGCAGCCCCCGGTCCAGCGGGAGCGCAGATACGCAGTATTTT. Translation gives CASSPRSSGSADTQYF. Filled out from reference TRBV7-3 and TRBJ2-3, the complete variable domain reads GAGVSQTPSNKVTEKGKYVELRCDPISGHTALYWYRQSLGQGPEFLIYFQGTGAADDSGLPNDRFFAVRPEGSVSTLKIQRTERGDSAVYLCASSPRSSGSADTQYFGPGTRLTVL.